Presented here are 20 T cell receptor beta chains from one specimen sequenced in a study of Ad26.COV2.S vaccination and SARS-CoV-2 variants. The treatment is: about 20 received Ad26.COV2.S at low or high dose, single or two shots; 5 received placebo; per-sample allocation not given. Sampling occurred on day 63 after the first vaccine or placebo injection. Sequenced by immunoSEQ multiplex PCR; TCRdb stores in-frame clones only, minus some. The table includes approximately 300,000 clones, about 86% detected once. Material: peripheral blood, obtained in a trial of Ad26.COV2.S vaccine versus placebo. Receptors originate from a person aged 18 to 65 who received the Ad26.COV2.S COVID-19 vaccine or a placebo.

This clone was counted between two and nine times. The chain employs TRBV29-1 and TRBJ1-2; TRBD1 matches 7 bases. CDR3 size: 16 residues. Trimming removed 3 bases from V and 3 bases from J; junction bases left unmatched: 13. Germline V CDR1 and CDR2: SQVTM, ANQGSEA. The CDR3 DNA reads TGCAGCGTTGAGAGTGGGGACAGAAGAATAGACTATGGCTACACCTTC. As protein: CSVESGDRRIDYGYTF. The whole variable domain, filled in from reference TRBV29-1 and TRBJ1-2, reads SAVISQKPSRDICQRGTSLTIQCQVDSQVTMMFWYRQQPGQSLTLIATANQGSEATYESGFVIDKFPISRPNLTFSTLTVSNMSPEDSSIYLCSVESGDRRIDYGYTFGSGTRLTVV.

The gene calls are TRBV3-1 (or the pseudogene TRBV3-2) and TRBJ1-1, with TRBD1 as a possible D gene (6 bases). V gave up 0 bases and J gave up 11 bases, with 22 bases separating them. Germline V gene data show CDR1 as LGHDT and CDR2 as YNNKEL (reference sequence). There are 16 residues in the CDR3. CDR3 bases: TGTGCCAGCAGCCAAGAGTTTGGGCAGGGGCCTGGAGATGCTTTCTTT. It yields the protein CASSQEFGQGPGDAFF.

This clone appeared a few times. The rearrangement joins TRBV2 to TRBJ2-2; 8 nucleotides agree with TRBD2. The CDR3 covers 15 residues. CDR1 and CDR2 (germline): SNHLY, FYNNEI. V shed 6 bases and J 5 bases; nucleotides not matched to a gene: 8. The CDR3 reads CASRTLSGGTGELFF. As DNA, the CDR3 is TGTGCCAGCAGGACCCTCAGCGGGGGTACCGGGGAGCTGTTTTTT.

The gene calls are TRBV7-6 and TRBJ1-4; 8 bases agree with TRBD1. The CDR3 contains 18 residues. V shed 1 base and J 1 base; nucleotides not matched to a gene: 8. Germline V gives CDR1 SGHVS, CDR2 FNYEAQ. The CDR3 sequence is CASSLVPTGGRTNEKLFF. The CDR3, as DNA: TGTGCCAGCAGCTTAGTCCCAACAGGGGGGAGAACTAATGAAAAACTGTTTTTT.

This clone has a handful of counts. The chain couples TRBV5-4 to TRBJ2-5, with 7 bases lining up with TRBD1. CDR1 is SGHNT, CDR2 YYREEE, per germline (reference sequence). V lost 0 bases, J lost 5 bases, and 4 bases stayed unmatched. The CDR3 consists of 14 residues. The CDR3 loop reads CASSLGGQMETQYF. The CDR3 nucleotides are TGTGCCAGCAGCTTGGGGGGACAGATGGAGACCCAGTACTTC.

The CDR3 DNA reads as TGTGCCAGCAGCTTAGCCACAGGGCTCAATCAGCCCCAGCATTTT. This sequence encodes CASSLATGLNQPQHF. The genes are TRBV7-2 and TRBJ1-5; a possible D gene is TRBD1 (6 bases). V dropped 0 bases and J dropped 3 bases, with 9 bases sitting between them. The CDR3 has 15 amino acids. Germline CDR1 SGHTA, CDR2 FQGNSA.

In regard to this clone: Different DNA sequences within this sample yield the same CDR3. The chain joins TRBV18 to TRBJ1-2; D gene unclear. Germline CDR1 is KGHSH and CDR2 is LQKENI. The germline V and J ends were trimmed by 3 bases and 0 bases, with 5 bases remaining between them. The CDR3 length is 13 residues. The CDR3 region has the DNA TGTGCCAGCTCACCGGGTTCTAACTATGGCTACACCTTC. Protein product: CASSPGSNYGYTF.

The chain recombines TRBV5-1 with TRBJ2-3; D gene unclear. There are 18 residues in the CDR3. Trimming took off 0 bases at V and 2 bases at J, with 19 bases between the two ends. Germline-derived CDR1 and CDR2 are SGHRS and YFSETQ. The CDR3 coding sequence is TGCGCCAGCAGCTTGGCCCTCAAAAGGCCGTTAAACACAGATACGCAGTATTTT. Protein sequence: CASSLALKRPLNTDTQYF.

This chain connects TRBV21-1 to TRBJ2-1; TRBD2, as called in the table, went unchecked against the DNA. TRBV21-1 is described as a pseudogene. The CDR3 extends over 15 amino acids. The CDR3: CASKEALAAYNEQFF. The CDR3 nucleotides read TGTGCCAGCAAAGAAGCTCTAGCGGCGTACAATGAGCAGTTCTTC.

This chain connects TRBV5-1 to TRBJ1-1; a weak D match, TRBD1 (5 bases). Germline V lookup: CDR1 SGHRS, CDR2 YFSETQ. V was cut by 1 base and J by 1 base, with 14 bases left in between. The CDR3 contains 16 residues. The CDR3 protein is CASSLWGNDRNTEAFF. In DNA, the CDR3 is TGCGCCAGCAGCTTGTGGGGGAATGACCGGAACACTGAAGCTTTCTTT. Complete variable domain (other parts from reference TRBV5-1 and TRBJ1-1): KAGVTQTPRYLIKTRGQQVTLSCSPISGHRSVSWYQQTPGQGLQFLFEYFSETQRNKGNFPGRFSGRQFSNSRSEMNVSTLELGDSALYLCASSLWGNDRNTEAFFGQGTRLTVV.

The count of this clone is one. The V and J genes are TRBV10-3 and TRBJ1-2, with D possibly being TRBD1 (6 bases). The CDR3 is made up of 16 amino acids. Trimming removed 6 bases from V and 2 bases from J, with 19 bases in between. Germline CDR1 reads ENHRY; CDR2 reads SYGVKD. CDR3 coding DNA: TGTGCCATCAGCCCCCGGACAGCTATGGGGAACTATGGCTACACCTTC. Translating it yields CAISPRTAMGNYGYTF.

The V call is TRBV10-3, the J call TRBJ2-1; TRBD1 matches at 7 bases. Germline lookup yields CDR1 ENHRY and CDR2 SYGVKD. The CDR3 totals 14 residues. V lost 4 bases, J lost 6 bases, and 6 bases stayed unmatched. CDR3 sequence: CAISVTRDSNEQFF. The CDR3 coding sequence is TGTGCCATCAGTGTAACCCGGGACAGCAATGAGCAGTTCTTC.

The chain has TRBV6-2 or TRBV6-3 and TRBJ2-1; 10 positions match TRBD2. The CDR3 sequence is 16 residues long. Germline V CDR1 and CDR2: MNHEY, SVGEGT. The V segment lost 5 bases and the J segment 5 bases; nucleotides outside the gene matches: 9. CDR3 loop: CASSRKLAGLHNEQFF. CDR3 DNA sequence: TGTGCCAGCAGTCGTAAACTAGCGGGGCTTCACAATGAGCAGTTCTTC.

This chain connects TRBV18 to TRBJ1-5; the match to TRBD1 covers 7 bases. J lost 2 bases, V lost 4 bases, and 2 bases had no gene match. This CDR3 has 14 amino acids. CDR1 is KGHSH and CDR2 is LQKENI in the germline V gene. The CDR3 bases are TGTGCCAGCTCACTTGGGACAGGCAATCAGCCCCAGCATTTT. It encodes CASSLGTGNQPQHF.

This chain joins TRBV5-6 and TRBJ1-6, with no clear D. This CDR3 is built from 13 residues. The ends were cut back, 0 bases at V and 9 bases at J, with 7 bases in the middle. CDR1 and CDR2 from the germline V gene are SGHDT and YYEEEE. CDR3 DNA: TGTGCCAGCAGCTTGGGCGTCTTTTCACCCCTCCACTTT. Protein product: CASSLGVFSPLHF.

On this clone: A read error may produce the germline difference seen at one junction end. V and J are TRBV3-1 (or the pseudogene TRBV3-2) and TRBJ1-6, with D maybe TRBD1 (5 bases). The CDR3 consists of 15 residues. CDR1 is LGHDT and CDR2 is YNNKEL in the germline V gene (reference sequence). CDR3 nucleotide sequence: TGTGCCAGCAGACAAGGGGACTTGCCTAATTCACCCCTCCACTTT. It codes for CASRQGDLPNSPLHF.

The chain combines TRBV19 with TRBJ2-1; TRBD2 aligns across 12 bases. CDR3 length: 15 residues. The V gene's germline CDR1 is LNHDA and CDR2 SQIVND (reference sequence). After removal of 6 bases from V and 8 bases from J, the junction contained 8 bases not matched to a gene. CDR3 bases: TGTGCCAGTAGGCGGGCTAGCGGGGGGGCCGATGAGCAGTTCTTC. Translated, it gives CASRRASGGADEQFF.

The CDR3 DNA is TGTGCCAGCAGTTACTCGGGCTCCTCACTGAACACTGAAGCTTTCTTT. Amino acid sequence: CASSYSGSSLNTEAFF. This chain connects TRBV6-2 or TRBV6-3 to TRBJ1-1; D not certain. The CDR3 extends over 16 amino acids. V gave up 0 bases and J gave up 0 bases, with 11 bases separating them. From germline, CDR1 is MNHEY and CDR2 SVGEGT.

Here the CDR3 DNA reads TGTGCCAGCAGTGCCCAGGGGGCTGATGGTGGCTACACCTTC. It yields the protein CASSAQGADGGYTF. The V call is TRBV6-4, the J call TRBJ1-2; 8 positions match TRBD1. CDR1 MRHNA and CDR2 SNTAGT come from the germline V gene. The CDR3 consists of 14 residues. The trim removed 4 bases at V and 7 bases at J, leaving 8 bases unmatched.

The chain joins TRBV3-1 (or the pseudogene TRBV3-2) to TRBJ1-3, with D hard to call. The V gene's germline CDR1 is LGHDT and CDR2 YNNKEL (reference sequence). Trimming took off 4 bases at V and 1 base at J, with 2 bases between the two ends. CDR3 length: 12 residues. The CDR3, as DNA: TGTGCCAGCAGCCCTTCTGGAAACACCATATATTTT. Translation: CASSPSGNTIYF.